A single TCR beta chain is shown here with its context. CDR3 length equals 15 residues. CDR1 SGDLS and CDR2 YYNGEE come from the germline V gene. V dropped 0 bases and J dropped 4 bases, with 10 bases sitting between them. The data belong to a study of blood T cell repertoires in COVID-19. Study in general: Specimens from acute and convalescent COVID-19 originated in the United States, Italy and Spain. T cells, B-cell-depleted T cells, or PBMCs supplied cDNA or gDNA.

TCRdb's table, derived via immunoSEQ multiplex PCR, lists solely in-frame clones and lacks some. The sample lists about 40,000 clones, more than 85% occurring once. The chain recombines TRBV9 with TRBJ2-2; the D gene is possibly TRBD1 (5 bases). Sequenced: peripheral blood. The receptor's source is a man aged 50-59 years in a cohort sampled during active COVID-19. The CDR3 DNA follows: TGTGCCAGCAGCGTAGGGGGCCCCTTCACCGGGGAGCTGTTTTTT. As protein: CASSVGGPFTGELFF.